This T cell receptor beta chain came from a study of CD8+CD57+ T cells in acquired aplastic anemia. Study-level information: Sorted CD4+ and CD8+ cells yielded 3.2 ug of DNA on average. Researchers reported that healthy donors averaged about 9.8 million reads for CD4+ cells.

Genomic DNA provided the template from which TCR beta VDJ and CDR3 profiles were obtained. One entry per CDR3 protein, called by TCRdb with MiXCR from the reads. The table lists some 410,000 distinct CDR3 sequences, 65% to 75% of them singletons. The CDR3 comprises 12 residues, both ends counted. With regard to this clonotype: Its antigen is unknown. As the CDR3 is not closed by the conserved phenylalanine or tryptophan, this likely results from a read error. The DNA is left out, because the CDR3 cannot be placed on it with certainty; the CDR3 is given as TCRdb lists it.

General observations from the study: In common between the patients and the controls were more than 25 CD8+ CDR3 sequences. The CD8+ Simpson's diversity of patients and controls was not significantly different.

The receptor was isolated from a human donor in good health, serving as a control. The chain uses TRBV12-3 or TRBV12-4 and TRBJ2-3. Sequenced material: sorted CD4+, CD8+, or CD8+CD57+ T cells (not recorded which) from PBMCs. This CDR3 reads CASSLSGDTQHL.